The T cell receptor beta chain described here comes from a study of T-cell reconstitution after alpha-beta-depleted transplantation in children. This clonotype has at least ten counts. Unique molecular identifiers were used in preparing the TCRbeta library. TCRdb called the PCR reads again in MiXCR, with one record for every CDR3 protein. The data show roughly 790,000 distinct CDR3 sequences, about 15% seen once. The sequencing used PBMCs, mostly from graft donor cells, collected 360 days after TCRalphabeta/CD19-depleted stem cell transplant. This sequence was found in a male patient under 18 who had a stem cell transplant for acute lymphoblastic leukemia, so the T cells may come from the graft donor.

The DNA for the CDR3 is TGTGCCAGCAGTTTAGGCCCTAATTGGCAGGGGAACACTGAAGCTTTCTTT. Translating gives CASSLGPNWQGNTEAFF. This chain links TRBV12-3 or TRBV12-4 with TRBJ1-1; weak D call: TRBD1 (5 bases). Trimming shortened V by 1 base and J by 1 base, and 16 bases separated the two germline ends. The CDR3 covers 17 residues.